Included here is one T cell receptor beta chain sequence, with context. Assay: immunoSEQ multiplex PCR; the TCRdb copy retains only in-frame clones and omits some. The sample lists tens of thousands of clones, approximately 84% occurring once. This specimen belongs to a study of blood T cell repertoires in COVID-19. About the study: Researchers got acute and convalescent COVID-19 samples from the United States, Italy and Spain.

Source material: peripheral blood. This clonotype originated in a man between 45 and 60 years old with active COVID-19.

CDR3 coding DNA: TGTGCCAGCAGTTTGGGCAGCTTCACCGGGGAGCTGTTTTTT. Protein sequence: CASSLGSFTGELFF. The V call is TRBV27, the J call TRBJ2-2; D gene ambiguous. The V and J ends lost 3 bases and 4 bases respectively, with 9 bases between them. Germline V gene data show CDR1 as MNHEY and CDR2 as SMNVEV (reference sequence). The CDR3 is 14 residues long.